The 2 T cell receptor beta chains given below trace back to one sample, sequenced in a study of radiotherapy plus CTLA-4 blockade in lung cancer. Generated by immunoSEQ multiplex PCR, the TCRdb table keeps only in-frame clones and is missing some. The sample lists some 50,000 clones, around 69% occurring once. The starting material was peripheral blood, obtained from a patient treated with radiotherapy plus ipilimumab. The receptors stem from a human donor with non-small cell lung cancer who had stable disease on radiotherapy plus ipilimumab.

V and J are TRBV9 and TRBJ1-4; D unclear. CDR3 length: 15 residues. From germline, CDR1 is SGDLS and CDR2 YYNGEE. V was trimmed by 4 bases and J by 0 bases, leaving 10 bases between them. The CDR3 region has the DNA TGTGCCAGCAGCTCGACCGACGCAACTAATGAAAAACTGTTTTTT. Translated: CASSSTDATNEKLFF.

The V gene is TRBV6-1, the J gene TRBJ2-5, with a tentative D call TRBD2 (7 bases). This CDR3 has 12 amino acids. Trimming stripped 7 bases from V and 5 bases from J, with 11 bases between. The germline CDR1 and CDR2 sequences are MNHNS and SASEGT. The CDR3 sequence: CASKQGGETQYF. The CDR3 DNA reads as TGTGCCAGCAAACAGGGAGGGGAGACCCAGTACTTC.